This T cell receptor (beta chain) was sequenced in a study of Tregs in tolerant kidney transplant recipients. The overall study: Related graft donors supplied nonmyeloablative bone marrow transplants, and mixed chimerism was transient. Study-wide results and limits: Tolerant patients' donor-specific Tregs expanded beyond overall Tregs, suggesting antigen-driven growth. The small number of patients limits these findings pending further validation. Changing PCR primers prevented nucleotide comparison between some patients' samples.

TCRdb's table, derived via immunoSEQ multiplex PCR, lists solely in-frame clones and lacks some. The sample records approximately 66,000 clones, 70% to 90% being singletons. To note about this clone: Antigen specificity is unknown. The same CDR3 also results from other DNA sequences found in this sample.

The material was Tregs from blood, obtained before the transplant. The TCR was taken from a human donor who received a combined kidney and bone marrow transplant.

The CDR3 bases are TGTGCCAGCAGCGGTGGTAGCGGGGGATGGGGGGAGCTGTTTTTT. This encodes CASSGGSGGWGELFF. V usage is TRBV2 and J usage is TRBJ2-2, with 9 bases lining up with TRBD2. The V gene's germline CDR1 is SNHLY and CDR2 FYNNEI. The J segment lost 8 bases and the V segment lost 6 bases, leaving 10 bases of the junction unmatched. CDR3 length equals 15 residues.